This T cell receptor (beta chain) was profiled in a study of T cells in localized non-small cell lung cancer. To note about this clone: A read error may account for a junction end that differs from germline.

The CDR3 length is 14 residues. The V gene's germline CDR1 is SGDLS and CDR2 YYNGEE. Assay used: immunoSEQ multiplex PCR; TCRdb lists only in-frame clones, some missing. The repertoire includes some 1,600 clones, around 27% of them detected once, and around 22% sits in the top ten. The sequence was obtained from a man aged 35-69 years with stage II squamous cell lung carcinoma. The V gene is TRBV9, the J gene TRBJ2-7; 9 bases fit TRBD1. The material was normal lung tissue next to the tumor, obtained before any cancer treatment. The CDR3 DNA reads TGTGCCAGCAAGACCGGGACAGGGTCAGGTCGAAGCGGCTTC. Amino acid sequence: CASKTGTGSGRSGF.